This T cell receptor beta chain stems from a study of cytomegalovirus exposure and HLA in healthy donors. In the PCR, 60 Vbeta and 13 Jbeta primers were used. TCRdb keeps only in-frame clones here, not all; method: immunoSEQ multiplex PCR. The table shows roughly 180,000 clones, with roughly a tenth occurring only once. The CDR3 runs to 17 residues. V lost 2 bases, J lost 6 bases, and 12 bases stayed unmatched. CDR1 and CDR2 from the germline V gene are SGHTS and YDEGEE. This clone showed up just a few times. The chain uses TRBV5-8 and TRBJ1-4; 8 bases are shared with TRBD1. Sample: PBMCs. The TCR sequence derives from a young woman in good health and CMV-seropositive. CDR3 sequence reads: CASSFSRGGTGDEKLFF. For the CDR3, the DNA is TGTGCCAGCAGCTTTTCCCGGGGTGGGACAGGAGATGAAAAACTGTTTTTT.